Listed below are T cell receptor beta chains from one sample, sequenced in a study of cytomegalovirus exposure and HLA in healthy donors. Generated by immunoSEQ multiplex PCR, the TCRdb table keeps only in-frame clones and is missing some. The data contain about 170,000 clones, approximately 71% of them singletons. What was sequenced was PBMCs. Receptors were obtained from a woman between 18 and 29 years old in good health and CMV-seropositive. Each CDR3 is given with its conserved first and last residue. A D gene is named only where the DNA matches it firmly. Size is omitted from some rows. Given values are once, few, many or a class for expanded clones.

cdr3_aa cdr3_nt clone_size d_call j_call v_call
CASRRTGFTIYF TGTGCCAGCAGGAGGACAGGGTTCACCATATATTTT - TRBD1 TRBJ1-3 TRBV28
CASSPWEGMNTEAFF TGTGCCAGCAGCCCTTGGGAGGGTATGAACACTGAAGCTTTCTTT - - TRBJ1-1 TRBV7-2
CASSPPSEGGKLFF TGTGCCAGCTCACCACCGTCGGAAGGGGGAAAACTGTTTTTT once - TRBJ1-4 TRBV18
CASSEARGETQYF TGTGCCAGCAGCGAGGCCAGGGGGGAGACCCAGTACTTC few TRBD1 TRBJ2-5 TRBV9
CASSQLGGFIDEQYF TGCGCCAGCAGCCAACTTGGAGGGTTTATCGACGAGCAGTACTTC - - TRBJ2-7 TRBV4-3
CASSSLSTDVEAFF TGTGCCAGCAGCTCCCTTTCGACAGACGTAGAAGCTTTCTTT - - TRBJ1-1 TRBV7-9
CASSVATGGSYNEQFF TGTGCCAGCAGCGTAGCCACGGGTGGTTCCTACAATGAGCAGTTCTTC - - TRBJ2-1 TRBV9
CAWRWAGNQETQYF TGTGCCTGGAGATGGGCAGGGAATCAAGAGACCCAGTACTTC - - TRBJ2-5 TRBV30
CASSQDPTTYEQYF TGCGCCAGCAGCCAAGACCCAACTACCTACGAGCAGTACTTC few - TRBJ2-7 TRBV4-1
CASSRNRGVGETQYF TGTGCCAGCAGCCGGAACAGGGGCGTTGGAGAGACCCAGTACTTC - TRBD1 TRBJ2-5 TRBV7-3
CASSVGTSSDEQYF TGTGCCAGCAGCGTAGGGACTAGCAGCGACGAGCAGTACTTC few TRBD2 TRBJ2-7 TRBV9
CASSYRPGRSQPQHF TGTGCCAGCAGTTACCGTCCAGGGAGGAGTCAGCCCCAGCATTTT - - TRBJ1-5 TRBV6-6
CASSWKTGLVSSEQYF TGCGCCAGCAGCTGGAAGACGGGACTAGTCTCTTCCGAGCAGTACTTC - TRBD2 TRBJ2-7 TRBV5-1
CSSSERVLGADEKLFF TGTTCCAGCAGCGAGAGGGTGTTGGGTGCGGATGAAAAACTGTTTTTT - - TRBJ1-4 TRBV7-9
CASSQVGSSGNTIYF TGTGCCAGCAGCCAAGTTGGCAGCTCTGGAAACACCATATATTTT once - TRBJ1-3 TRBV4-2
CASSLNLGQGVSEQYF TGTGCCAGCAGTTTAAATTTGGGACAGGGGGTAAGCGAGCAGTACTTC - TRBD1 TRBJ2-7 TRBV27
CASSVSSGSVNTIYF TGTGCCAGCAGCGTATCCTCAGGGTCTGTAAACACCATATATTTT - - TRBJ1-3 TRBV9
CASSIGLINQPQHF TGTGCCAGTAGTATAGGACTGATCAATCAGCCCCAGCATTTT - - TRBJ1-5 TRBV19
CASSYWGGTTRNTIYF TGTGCCAGCAGTTATTGGGGCGGGACTACGCGAAACACCATATATTTT - - TRBJ1-3 TRBV6-5